This TCR beta chain came from a study of T cell responses to AZD1222 COVID-19 vaccine. General study points: Baseline testing showed seropositivity in only six or seven AZD1222 recipients. Nearly half of spike-specific TCRs reportedly go after variant regions that carry no mutations. Regions 160-218 and 743-854 dominated among vaccine-associated CD4 TCRs spanning spike.

Repertoires were generated with immunoSEQ multiplex PCR, while TCRdb's copy carries only in-frame clones and drops some. The repertoire includes under 200,000 clones, 85% to 95% of them detected once, and over 1% sits in the top ten. As regards this clone: Its antigen is still unknown.

Germline V gene data show CDR1 as SGHVS and CDR2 as FQNEAQ. This CDR3 is 13 amino acids long. V shed 5 bases and J shed 2 bases, with 9 bases lying between them. Sequencing was performed on peripheral blood, taken on day 0 of AZD1222 vaccination. This clonotype was sampled from an adult in good health. This chain connects TRBV7-8 to TRBJ1-2, with D perhaps matching TRBD1 (5 bases). The CDR3 DNA reads as TGTGCCAGCAGCCCCAGGGTAAACTATGGCTACACCTTC. This translates into CASSPRVNYGYTF.